The 31 T cell receptor beta chains below come from one sample, sequenced in a study of regulatory T cells in long-lasting Graves disease. Building of the TCR beta libraries involved iRepertoire HTBI primers and Arm-PCR of CDR3 regions. Via MiXCR, TCRdb re-called the multiplex PCR reads, giving one row per CDR3 protein. This table holds about 300,000 distinct CDR3 sequences, roughly 21% found once. Described time point: persistent/refractory GD, antithyroid drugs over 5 years with positive TRAb. TCR sequences were obtained from RNA taken from PBMCs. The input for sequencing was peripheral blood mononuclear cells (PBMCs), taken when the disease was refractory, from a patient treated with antithyroid drugs. These receptors originate from a female donor with Graves disease.

This clonotype was counted at least ten times. The J gene is TRBJ2-5, the V gene TRBV7-2, with D perhaps TRBD1 or TRBD2 (5 bases each). Germline V gene data show CDR1 as SGHTA and CDR2 as FQGNSA. Trimming took off 1 base at V and 4 bases at J, with 16 bases between the two ends. The CDR3 runs to 16 residues. CDR3 in amino acids: CASSLEGTGFVETQYF. CDR3 DNA sequence: TGTGCCAGCAGCTTAGAAGGGACGGGATTCGTAGAGACCCAGTACTTC.

Notes on this clonotype: At one end, the junction sequence differs from germline, possibly due to a read error. The V and J genes are TRBV7-2 and TRBJ1-2, with D uncertain. The length of the CDR3 is 15 residues. Germline assignment: CDR1 SGHTA and CDR2 FQGNSA. In nucleotides, the CDR3 is TGTGCCAGCAGCGCCTCCGGGCTCTATAACTATGGCTACGCCTTC. Protein: CASSASGLYNYGYAF.

This clonotype showed up many times. This chain connects TRBV18 to TRBJ1-2; D gene ambiguous. The CDR3 has 14 amino acids. CDR1 is KGHSH and CDR2 is LQKENI in the germline V gene. V was pared by 6 bases and J by 5 bases, with 16 bases between. The CDR3 bases are TGTGCCAGCTCGAAGGTTAGGGAGGTTTATGGCTACACCTTC. Its translation is CASSKVREVYGYTF.

CDR3 nucleotide sequence: TGTGCCAGCAGCTCTCTGACAGGCGTAGGAAACATTCAGTACTTC. Translating gives CASSSLTGVGNIQYF. The chain couples TRBV7-9 to TRBJ2-4; the D gene is possibly TRBD1 (6 bases). Germline V lookup: CDR1 SEHNR, CDR2 FQNEAQ (reference sequence). The CDR3 is made up of 15 amino acids. Trimming cost V 4 bases and J 6 bases, with 16 bases left between them. Looking up the rest from reference TRBV7-9 and TRBJ2-4 gives the full variable domain: DTGVSQNPRHKITKRGQNVTFRCDPISEHNRLYWYRQTLGQGPEFLTYFQNEAQLEKSRLLSDRFSAERPKGSFSTLEIQRTEQGDSAMYLCASSSLTGVGNIQYFGAGTRLSVL.

This clonotype was seen repeatedly, ten times or more. The rearrangement uses TRBV11-2 and TRBJ2-7; TRBD2 matches at 7 bases. Germline-derived CDR1 and CDR2 are SGHAT and FQNNGV. J gave up 2 bases and V 6 bases, and 7 bases lay outside the gene matches. This CDR3 spans 14 amino acids. The CDR3 spells CASRQLAFTYEQYF. CDR3 coding DNA: TGTGCCAGCAGGCAACTAGCGTTTACCTACGAGCAGTACTTC.

The chain has TRBV28 and TRBJ2-1; 7 bases align to TRBD1. CDR3 length: 19 residues. V lost 4 bases, J lost 8 bases, and 23 bases stayed unmatched. Germline V gene sequence: CDR1 MDHEN, CDR2 SYDVKM. The CDR3 DNA sequence: TGTGCCAGCAGTTCCCCCTCCTCATACAGGGGAAAGATAGGGCATGAGCAGTTCTTC. Translating it yields CASSSPSSYRGKIGHEQFF.

V and J are TRBV30 and TRBJ2-2; the D call may be TRBD1 or TRBD2 (5 bases each). There are 16 residues in the CDR3. Germline CDR1 is GTSNPN and CDR2 is SVGIG (reference sequence). V lost 2 bases and J lost 8, with 21 bases in between. This CDR3 reads CAWSFRSGTRSGELFF. CDR3 sequence (DNA): TGTGCCTGGAGTTTTCGATCGGGGACCCGCTCAGGGGAGCTGTTTTTT.

The table lists this clonotype with many counts. The genes are TRBV7-2 and TRBJ2-7; 7 bases line up with TRBD2. CDR3 length: 17 residues. CDR1 SGHTA and CDR2 FQGNSA come from the germline V gene. The ends lost 2 bases at V and 0 bases at J; junction bases unmatched: 10. Here the CDR3 reads CASSLPASGISSYEQYF. DNA of the CDR3: TGTGCCAGCAGCTTACCAGCAAGCGGGATTAGCTCCTACGAGCAGTACTTC.

This clonotype has more than one count but fewer than ten. The chain carries TRBV15 and TRBJ2-2; the D is unclear. The V end was cut by 1 base, the J end by 4 bases, with 7 bases between. The germline gives CDR1 LNHNV, CDR2 YYDKDF (reference sequence). This CDR3 region has 14 residues. In DNA, the CDR3 is TGTGCCACCAGCAGAGTCCCAGGCACCGGGGAGCTGTTTTTT. Translating it yields CATSRVPGTGELFF.

This clonotype was seen repeatedly, ten times or more. The chain uses TRBV6-5 and TRBJ2-5; tentatively, D is TRBD2 (6 bases). V was pared by 1 base and J by 3 bases, with 15 bases between. Germline V gives CDR1 MNHEY, CDR2 SVGAGI. The CDR3 totals 16 residues. CDR3 DNA sequence: TGTGCCAGCAGTTACTTACCCTACGGGGGTGAAGAGACCCAGTACTTC. Translated: CASSYLPYGGEETQYF.

This clonotype occurred a few times. V usage is TRBV10-3 and J usage is TRBJ2-5; D might be TRBD1 (5 bases). The CDR3 consists of 14 residues. V was cut by 3 bases and J by 5 bases, with 13 bases left in between. Looked up from germline, CDR1 is ENHRY and CDR2 is SYGVKD. The CDR3 sequence is CAISDIGVAETQYF. Here the CDR3 DNA reads TGTGCCATCAGTGACATAGGGGTGGCGGAGACCCAGTACTTC.

This clonotype showed up many times. V and J are TRBV6-1 and TRBJ1-2; D is undetermined. The CDR3 has 14 amino acids. Trimming cost V 8 bases and J 1 base, with 14 bases left between them. Germline CDR1 reads MNHNS; CDR2 reads SASEGT. The CDR3 sequence is CASLGVQDNYGYTF. The CDR3 nucleotides read TGTGCCAGCTTGGGCGTGCAGGATAACTATGGCTACACCTTC.

This clonotype was seen many times. This chain uses TRBV27 with TRBJ1-4; no definite D call. Trimming shortened V by 4 bases and J by 8 bases, and 11 bases separated the two germline ends. CDR3 length: 13 amino acids. CDR1 is MNHEY and CDR2 is SMNVEV in the germline V gene (reference sequence). In DNA, the CDR3 is TGTGCCAGCAGTTCTGGGCCATGGGAAAAACTGTTTTTT. Protein: CASSSGPWEKLFF.

This clonotype was picked up many times. The rearrangement joins TRBV5-8 to TRBJ2-7, with TRBD1 identical over 8 bases. The CDR3 spans 15 residues. Germline CDR1 is SGHTS and CDR2 is YDEGEE. V was clipped by 0 bases and J by 7 bases; unmatched bases: 9. CDR3 region: CASSLALDRVGEQYF. The CDR3 DNA follows: TGTGCCAGCAGCTTGGCCCTGGACAGGGTGGGGGAGCAGTACTTC.

This clonotype was seen only a few times. The chain couples TRBV12-3 or TRBV12-4 to TRBJ1-1, with TRBD1 as a possible D gene (6 bases). This CDR3 spans 12 amino acids. V was trimmed by 5 bases and J by 11 bases, leaving 15 bases between them. The chain's CDR3 is CASSQGPPSAFF. The CDR3 bases are TGTGCCAGCAGTCAGGGGCCTCCCTCGGCTTTCTTT.

The gene calls are TRBV4-3 and TRBJ2-3; D is perhaps TRBD1 (6 bases). Germline CDR1 LGHNA, CDR2 YSLEER. The V gene lost 0 bases and the J gene lost 1 base, with 8 bases spanning the gap. This CDR3 region has 15 residues. The CDR3 is CASSQEQGRTDTQYF. The CDR3 coding sequence is TGCGCCAGCAGCCAAGAACAGGGACGCACAGATACGCAGTATTTT.

A few counts support this clonotype. The rearrangement uses TRBV2 and TRBJ1-1; no clear D. The ends were cut back, 5 bases at V and 1 base at J, with 14 bases in the middle. The CDR3 contains 15 residues. Germline V gives CDR1 SNHLY, CDR2 FYNNEI. This CDR3 reads CASSRKGKGNTEAFF. Written as DNA, the CDR3 is TGTGCCAGCAGTCGAAAGGGAAAGGGGAACACTGAAGCTTTCTTT. The whole variable domain, filled in from reference TRBV2 and TRBJ1-1, reads EPEVTQTPSHQVTQMGQEVILRCVPISNHLYFYWYRQILGQKVEFLVSFYNNEISEKSEIFDDQFSVERPDGSNFTLKIRSTKLEDSAMYFCASSRKGKGNTEAFFGQGTRLTVV.

The chain carries TRBV28 and TRBJ1-5; D unresolved. Between the trimmed V and J ends, which lost 2 bases and 5 bases, there was a span of 7 bases. The CDR3 spans 13 residues. CDR1 and CDR2 (germline): MDHEN, SYDVKM. The CDR3 DNA reads TGTGCCAGCAGTTTAGGGGAGGATCAGCCCCAGCATTTT. Amino acids: CASSLGEDQPQHF.

V gene TRBV27 combines with J gene TRBJ2-1; D may be TRBD1 or TRBD2 (5 bases each). V was clipped by 1 base and J by 5 bases, with 9 bases between them. The CDR3 is 14 amino acids. Looked up from germline, CDR1 is MNHEY and CDR2 is SMNVEV (reference sequence). Here the CDR3 DNA reads TGTGCCAGCAGTTTATGGGGGAAAAACAATGAGCAGTTCTTC. As protein: CASSLWGKNNEQFF.

This clonotype has just a few counts. The gene calls are TRBV27 and TRBJ2-3; 12 bases agree with TRBD2. Germline V gene lookup returns CDR1 MNHEY and CDR2 SMNVEV (reference sequence). The CDR3 consists of 17 residues. Trimming cost V 5 bases and J 5 bases; bases outside gene matches: 11. The CDR3 DNA reads TGTGCCAGCAGTCAGGACACCGGGACTAGCGGGCTAGATACGCAGTATTTT. Residues: CASSQDTGTSGLDTQYF.

This clonotype has a count of ten or more. The chain couples TRBV28 to TRBJ2-7; no clear D. This CDR3 has 12 residues. Germline CDR1 is MDHEN and CDR2 is SYDVKM. Trimming cost V 3 bases and J 6 bases, with 9 bases left between them. In DNA form, the CDR3 reads TGTGCCAGCAGTTTGGCCCCGCCCGAGCAGTACTTC. The encoded protein is CASSLAPPEQYF.

This clonotype was counted ten times or more. This chain's CDR3 is CASSLRGVAEAFF. In DNA, the CDR3 is TGTGCCAGCAGCTTGAGGGGGGTCGCTGAAGCTTTCTTT. The genes are TRBV12-3 or TRBV12-4 and TRBJ1-1; the D gene is possibly TRBD1 (6 bases). V lost 6 bases and J 6 bases, leaving 14 bases between the germline ends. This CDR3 has 13 residues.

At least ten counts were recorded for this clonotype. The J gene is TRBJ2-5, the V gene TRBV11-2, with unresolved D. Trimming left V 0 bases short and J 3 bases short, with 5 bases between. Per the germline V gene, CDR1 is SGHAT and CDR2 is FQNNGV. There are 13 residues in the CDR3. DNA of the CDR3: TGTGCCAGCAGCTTAGATCTTGAAGAGACCCAGTACTTC. Its protein product is CASSLDLEETQYF. Full variable domain (remainder filled in from reference TRBV11-2 and TRBJ2-5): EAGVAQSPRYKIIEKRQSVAFWCNPISGHATLYWYQQILGQGPKLLIQFQNNGVVDDSQLPKDRFSAERLKGVDSTLKIQPAKLEDSAVYLCASSLDLEETQYFGPGTRLLVL.

This clonotype has just a few counts. V is TRBV9 and J is TRBJ1-6; D call uncertain. The ends were cut back, 0 bases at V and 6 bases at J, with 4 bases in the middle. Germline V gene data show CDR1 as SGDLS and CDR2 as YYNGEE. The CDR3 has 13 residues. In DNA, the CDR3 is TGTGCCAGCAGCGTAGATCCTAATTCACCCCTCCACTTT. Its translation: CASSVDPNSPLHF.

This clonotype was detected ten times or more. The chain joins TRBV6-2 or TRBV6-3 to TRBJ1-6; D not certain. V lost 0 bases, J lost 10 bases, and 13 bases lay in between. This CDR3 spans 15 amino acids. CDR1 and CDR2 (germline): MNHEY, SVGEGT. This CDR3 reads CASSYSWAMGSPLHF. CDR3 sequence (DNA): TGTGCCAGCAGTTACTCCTGGGCCATGGGGTCACCCCTCCACTTT.

The rearrangement joins TRBV18 to TRBJ2-7; 7 bases map to TRBD1. V was clipped by 3 bases and J by 2 bases; unmatched bases: 7. The CDR3 extends over 15 amino acids. Germline V gene data show CDR1 as KGHSH and CDR2 as LQKENI. The CDR3 protein is CASSPSGTDTYEQYF. The CDR3 coding sequence is TGTGCCAGCTCACCTTCCGGGACAGATACCTACGAGCAGTACTTC.

The rearrangement joins TRBV20-1 to TRBJ2-3; 8 nucleotides match TRBD2. Per the germline V gene, CDR1 is DFQATT and CDR2 is SNEGSKA (reference sequence). Trimming at V came to 4 bases and at J to 1 base, leaving 10 bases not matched to a gene. The CDR3 is made up of 16 amino acids. The CDR3 loop reads CSATGAETSGTDTQYF. The CDR3 DNA reads TGCAGTGCTACGGGCGCCGAGACTAGCGGCACAGATACGCAGTATTTT.

This clonotype was counted between two and nine times. J is TRBJ1-1 and V is TRBV12-3 or TRBV12-4; 7 bases match TRBD1. V gave up 2 bases and J gave up 7 bases; unmatched junction bases: 4. The CDR3 spans 13 residues. The CDR3 reads CASSLNRGGEAFF. The CDR3 DNA sequence: TGTGCCAGCAGTTTAAACAGGGGTGGTGAAGCTTTCTTT.

The chain joins TRBV18 to TRBJ2-4; TRBD2 might be the D (6 bases). Trimming pared 5 bases from V and 9 bases from J, leaving 20 bases between. CDR3 length: 15 residues. CDR1 is KGHSH and CDR2 is LQKENI in the germline V gene. In DNA form, the CDR3 reads TGTGCCAGCTCAGGGACCTCCCGGGAGTCCACCATTCAGTACTTC. Encoded protein: CASSGTSRESTIQYF.

This clonotype came up many times. The chain joins TRBV7-2 to TRBJ2-5; D possibly corresponds to TRBD1 (6 bases). Per the germline V gene, CDR1 is SGHTA and CDR2 is FQGNSA. The length of the CDR3 is 13 residues. The ends were cut back, 5 bases at V and 4 bases at J, with 11 bases in the middle. The DNA for the CDR3 is TGTGCCAGCAGCCGCAGGGGCAGAGAGACCCAGTACTTC. It specifies CASSRRGRETQYF. The full variable domain, its missing parts supplied by reference TRBV7-2 and TRBJ2-5, is GAGVSQSPSNKVTEKGKDVELRCDPISGHTALYWYRQSLGQGLEFLIYFQGNSAPDKSGLPSDRFSAERTGGSVSTLTIQRTQQEDSAVYLCASSRRGRETQYFGPGTRLLVL.

This clonotype was detected only a few times. At one end the junction does not follow the germline gene, possibly because of a read error. V usage is TRBV7-2 and J usage is TRBJ1-2; D not resolved. Germline V gives CDR1 SGHTA, CDR2 FQGNSA. The CDR3 extends over 14 amino acids. The CDR3 DNA sequence: TGTGCCAGCAGCGCGCGGGCGCGAGGGTATGGCTGCACCTTC. As protein: CASSARARGYGCTF.